Given below is one TCR beta chain in context. Followed longitudinally, the Seattle patients had been enrolled during active infection. The sample is drawn from a study of blood T cell repertoires in COVID-19. About the study: Acute and convalescent COVID-19 specimens originated in the United States, Italy and Spain. Sample material is recorded as cDNA or gDNA derived from T cells, B-cell-depleted T cells, or PBMCs.

Per the original methods: Amplification from reference gene primers served as the basis for estimated nucleated cell counts. Some clones are missing from TCRdb's copy, which holds only in-frame ones; the method was immunoSEQ multiplex PCR. The DNA was the basis for D and trimming; V, J and clone size are from that table. The sample carries 150,000 to 200,000 clones, about 90% recorded once. CDR1 is SGHRS, CDR2 YFSETQ, per germline. The CDR3 spans 16 residues. V was cut by 3 bases and J by 2 bases, with 15 bases left in between. Material: peripheral blood. The clonotype was recovered from a woman between 55 and 75 years old with COVID-19, enrolled during active disease. The chain uses TRBV5-1 and TRBJ2-1; possibly TRBD2 for D (5 bases). The DNA for the CDR3 is TGCGCCAGCAGCTGGAGCGGCCTGGAGACCTACAATGAGCAGTTCTTC. Encoded protein: CASSWSGLETYNEQFF.